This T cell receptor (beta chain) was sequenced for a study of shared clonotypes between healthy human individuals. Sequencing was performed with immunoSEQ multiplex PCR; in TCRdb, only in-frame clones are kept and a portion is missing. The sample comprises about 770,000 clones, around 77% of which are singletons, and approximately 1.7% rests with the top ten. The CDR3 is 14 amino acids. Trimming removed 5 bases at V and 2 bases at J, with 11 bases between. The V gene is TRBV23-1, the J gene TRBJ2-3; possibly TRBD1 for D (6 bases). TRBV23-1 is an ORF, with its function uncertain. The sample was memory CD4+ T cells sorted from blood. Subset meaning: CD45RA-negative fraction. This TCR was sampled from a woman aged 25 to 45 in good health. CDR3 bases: TGCGCCAGCAGTGGGGGCTCGACCACAGATACGCAGTATTTT. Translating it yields CASSGGSTTDTQYF.